This TCR beta chain is from a study of T-cell memory formation after mild COVID-19 (dated by TCRdb to the early 2020s). Notes on the research overall: TCR sequence clusters from the two donors were found to be largely donor specific. In a couple of donors, T-cell clones that expanded and contracted after mild COVID-19 were followed by sequencing TCRalpha and TCRbeta repertoires longitudinally. Two young, previously healthy adult volunteers made up the cohort, one male and one female. On the study overall, not on this receptor specifically: Clones contracting from day 15 to 85 had balanced CD4/CD8 phenotypes, while a second wave expanding from day 15 to 37 was biased towards CD4+. The study included only a couple of mild cases, and larger cohorts that include severe cases with pre-infection samples were judged to be necessary. Some responding clones were found in pre-infection memory, which suggests that pre-existing cross-reactive memory T cells took part in the SARS-CoV-2 response. The second-wave clones that peaked on day 37 were not confirmed to be SARS-CoV-2 specific. Contracting CD4+ clones were found mainly in CM and EM memory subsets, while CD8+ clones were enriched in EMRA.

Ficoll-Paque density gradient centrifugation was used to isolate PBMCs. Reads for this sample came from an Illumina NovaSeq 6000. Using 5'RACE with constant-segment primers, TCRalpha and TCRbeta cDNA libraries were constructed, with sample barcodes and unique molecular identifiers added in the process. RNA was extracted from every sample with Trizol reagent. Libraries were amplified in two PCR steps, with a second sample barcode and Illumina TruSeq adapters added in the second step. Sequencing of the libraries was done on an Illumina NovaSeq, producing 2 x 150 bp paired-end reads. As for how the authors treated the data: Demultiplexing of reads and collapsing into UMI-guided consensus sequences were performed with migec v1.2.7. Using mixcr v2.1.11, UMI consensuses were aligned to TRA and TRB V and J templates and then assembled into clonotypes. Clonotypes were classified as expanded or contracted when called significant by both edgeR and NoisET, with noise models trained on biological replicates. For edgeR calls, a false discovery rate-adjusted p below 0.01 and a log2 fold-change threshold of 1 were applied. As an exploratory analysis of dynamics, max-normalized trajectories of the 1000 most abundant clonotypes were examined by PCA with hierarchical clustering. Separately sequenced CD4+ and CD8+ repertoires were used to assign the CD4 or CD8 phenotype of responding clones. TCRdb applied fastp at Q25 and MiXCR to the public reads, then kept only in-frame beta chains. Merged by CDR3 protein, the rows form single entries marked with the most common genes and DNA. The V and J calls and clone size are TCRdb's, not the authors'. The sample table lists under 400,000 distinct CDR3 sequences, more than 20% of them with a count of one. The ten biggest clones cover 9.5% to 15% of the sample.

Reading the germline V gene (reference sequence) gives CDR1 MNHNY and CDR2 SVGAGI. The cysteine opens and the phenylalanine closes a CDR3 of 12 amino acids. The entry retains the CDR3 DNA only, 36 bases that are in frame from base 1. Trimming takes 5 bases from V and 5 bases from J, and the germline ends sit 7 bases apart. This clonotype was seen a few times. Its recognized antigen is unknown. The record has no base qualities; no much larger clone is one base away. The receptor comes from an adult woman who had mild COVID-19 (a few samples of this study predate the infection). The sample titles of this study are shuffled in the database, so cell type and time point are left out; the donor was told from shared clones. Sequenced sample: PBMCs or a T cell subset sorted from them (not recorded which). The rearranged segments are TRBV6-6 and TRBJ2-1; the D gene cannot be resolved reliably. The DNA sequence is as follows: TGTGCCAGCAGTCAATCCCACAATGAGCAGTTCTTC. Its translation reads: CASSQSHNEQFF.